This T cell receptor (beta chain) derives from a study of tissue T cells after allogeneic stem cell transplantation. Study results and limitations: In patients and mice, blood and spleen missed much of tissue repertoire.

TCRdb's copy holds only in-frame clones and misses some; the assay was immunoSEQ multiplex PCR. The data contain 4,000 to 6,000 clones, roughly 30% of them singletons. A remark on this clone: Its antigen is still unknown. Gene names refer to mouse genes. Sequencing ends 1 residue short of the CDR3 end; the germline J gene provides the rest.

Looked up from germline, CDR1 is KGHPV and CDR2 is FQNQEV (reference sequence). Trimming cost V 1 base and J 2 bases, with 1 base left between them. The CDR3 has 12 residues. The time point is: mouse harvest day 14 after allogeneic transplant. The graft held 10^6 splenic CD5+ T cells and 10^7 T-cell-depleted bone marrow cells. The TCR sequence derives from a female BALB/c mouse given C57BL/6 T cells with graft-versus-host disease after an allogeneic hematopoietic cell transplant. Material for sequencing was skin. The chain combines TRBV26 with TRBJ2-4; no clear D. The CDR3 sequence: CASSLYQNTLYF. The CDR3 DNA, read in part, is TGTGCCAGCAGTCTGTATCAAAACACCTTGTAC.